Below, one T cell receptor (beta chain) is given with its context. There is no known antigen for this receptor. The sample holds no much larger clone one base away, and base qualities are not on file. Library construction relied on the immunoSEQ multiplex PCR assay. For the multiplex PCR, a mixture combining 60 forward primers for TCR Vbeta segments and 13 reverse primers for TCR Jbeta segments was used. A multiplex PCR assay on genomic DNA amplified the CDR3 region of rearranged TCR beta genes. Amplified TCR beta libraries were sequenced as 87-base-pair reads on the Illumina HiSeq System. The study's own analysis went as follows. Across the roughly 670 repertoires, a later analysis counted 78 million or so unique TCR beta chains, some 11 million of which were shared by at least two donors. Raw reads were error-corrected and collapsed into unique sequences by a nearest-neighbor algorithm in which closely related sequences were merged to remove PCR and sequencing errors. To assign V, D and J gene segments, CDR3 sequences were aligned to IMGT reference sequences. For a sequence to be retained, at least a six-nucleotide match to both a V gene segment and a J gene segment was required. Rearrangements were classified as productive when the CDR3 lacked stop codons and remained in frame with V and J, and all other rearrangements were classified as non-productive. CDR3 was defined according to IMGT convention as the region running from the second conserved V-encoded cysteine to the conserved J-encoded phenylalanine. The earlier analysis of approximately 590 of the donors excluded any sequence lacking an unambiguous match to a single V gene segment. An earlier analysis of 587 of the donors called V segments functional above 56.7% productive rearrangements and segregating when the between-donor standard deviation exceeded 5%. A statistical classification framework was built to diagnose cytomegalovirus status from the catalog of TCR beta chain sequences. In a later analysis, TCR nucleotide sequences were compared against IMGT/GENE-DB human TR gene sequences so that V and J genes could be assigned. Using the TCRdist pipeline, a later analysis assigned CDR3 sequences along with most-parsimonious VDJ recombination scenarios. In a later analysis, each TCR beta chain was defined by its CDR3 amino acid sequence together with its V-gene family, and reads without a unique V-gene family were excluded. As a way to deal with suspected cross-contamination and a sequencing artifact, a later analysis dropped nearly 600 nucleotide sequences that were highly shared and had low generation probability. A later analysis calculated a clonal expansion index for each public chain from normalized within-repertoire ranks of inferred template counts. In a later analysis, generation probabilities were computed using a VDJ recombination model fitted to out-of-frame rearrangements, and the results were checked against IGoR. In a later analysis, TCR-TCR, TCR-HLA and TCR-CMV co-occurrence was scored with hypergeometric tests, and a repertoire-size bias correction was applied to TCR pairs. False discovery rates were estimated in a later analysis by permuting HLA or CMV assignments 20 times. A later analysis grouped co-occurring TCRs with DBSCAN, adding TCRdist sequence similarity when clustering within HLA-allele-positive subsets. Co-occurrence clustering excluded repertoires with fewer than 30,000 or more than 120,000 public chains, plus five with anomalous nucleotide sharing. In its TCRdb copy, this immuneACCESS table keeps in-frame sequences only and misses some clones. Where compared with another copy, unresolved V genes explain less than half of these, and the others have no known cause. That table gives V, J and clone size, and the DNA gave D and trimming. This sample comprises approximately 220,000 clones, roughly 84% of them detected only once. Jointly, the top ten make up more than 1.3% of the sample.

In total, over 600 healthy bone marrow donors made up the cohort. All cohort members were sampled while nominally healthy, although unrecorded immune exposures were likely present. The donor was CMV seronegative and belonged to the group of 352 seronegative cohort members. Every donor gave a peripheral blood sample, and the peripheral blood mononuclear cells from that sample were used for TCR beta sequencing. The Qiagen DNeasy Blood Extraction Kit was used to extract genomic DNA from the blood cell samples. This entry comes from a study of cytomegalovirus exposure and HLA in healthy donors (dated by TCRdb to about 2017). For the wider study: An earlier analysis of roughly 500 of the donors reported 276 Gb of sequence data and 117 million unique TCR beta sequences obtained from around 180 million T cells. The study combined high-throughput TCR immunosequencing, statistical association of individual TCRs with disease status, and machine learning to predict cytomegalovirus infection status. The later analysis used no new phenotypic data to find candidate immune exposures, relying instead on TCR beta sequences and their occurrence across donors. In addition to the first cohort of roughly 670 subjects, a separate validation cohort of 120 different subjects was used. HLA typing covered class I and class II loci at four-digit resolution. The study was designed to test whether signatures of past pathogen exposure could be identified by cataloging public T cell receptors. The number of typed donors differed by locus: about 620-630 for A, B, C, DRB1 and DQB1; 500 to 550 for DQA1; 606 for DPA1; and 450 to 480 for DPB1. The study profiled the T cell repertoires of under 850 subjects by immunosequencing and related them to cytomegalovirus serostatus. Among almost 400 genotyped donors of the cohort, an average of 235,054 unique TCR beta nucleotide sequences were sequenced per donor, 15% to 20% of them non-productive. A later genetic analysis took genome-wide SNP genotypes for about 55% of the 666 donors and used that subset as a discovery cohort. Of the roughly 400 genotyped donors, approximately 82% fell in the genetic ancestry cluster associated with self-reported Caucasian donors. An earlier analysis of about 620 of the donors applied high-throughput TCR beta sequencing to assess whether each TCR beta V gene segment acted as functional or pseudogenic. Donor age, sex, ethnicity and CMV serostatus were compiled alongside the repertoire data. An early release covering 550 to 650 HLA-typed donors comprised roughly 300 gigabases of sequencing data and roughly 85 million unique TCR sequences. In a later analysis, previously published TCR beta repertoires from 500 to 750 donors were re-analyzed and high-resolution HLA genotyping was added so that TCR occurrence patterns could be studied. Every discovery cohort repertoire had been produced on one sequencing platform. Roughly 5 DR-DQ haplotypes were treated as single units for association and clustering because of strong linkage in the cohort. Results the study describes overall, beyond this receptor: The earlier analysis of about 600 of the donors excluded approximately 15 rarely observed V segments, including chromosome 9 orphons, because counts were too low. The 87-base-pair reads could not distinguish some IMGT-functional V segments, including TRBV6-2 and TRBV6-3, so those segments were excluded. In vitro tests confirmed that three of the cytomegalovirus-associated TCR beta chains recognize cytomegalovirus antigens. Roughly uniform sequencing depth across donors was assumed in presence/absence analyses, although this assumption may not hold. This cohort had only TCR beta chains sequenced, and the lack of alpha or paired-chain data limited which features could be detected. When HLA alleles, especially DR and DQ, strongly co-occurred, TCR associations were difficult to assign to individual alleles. In a later analysis, 16,951 TCR beta sequences were associated with specific HLA alleles at a false discovery rate of 0.05. The classifier was reported to diagnose cytomegalovirus status with high specificity and sensitivity in both the original and validation cohorts. In the study, around 160 TCR beta chains were listed as associated with cytomegalovirus. In a later analysis, several top co-occurrence clusters were reported to appear linked to parvovirus B19, influenza, CMV and Epstein-Barr virus. A later analysis found that HLA-associated TCR beta chains were more clonally expanded and had lower generation probabilities than equally common non-associated chains. A cluster of highly shared sequence variants was judged likely to be a technical artifact of the sequencing pipeline. According to a later genetic analysis, donors in an Asian-associated ancestry cluster had fewer N-insertions in productive TCRs than the roughly 700-donor mean. Immune exposure information for the cohort was limited to CMV serostatus. According to the authors, the approach could potentially be generalized to other disease states and immunological phenotypes. Most TCR sequences were seen in very few donors, while some public TCRs were found in many individuals. V-gene and J-gene trimming of TCR beta chains was associated with a missense DCLRE1C variant in a later genetic analysis, and the association was replicated in an independent cohort. Linkage disequilibrium might explain the correlated functional status among segregating V segments, but an unknown experimental factor could not be excluded. According to a later analysis, most CMV-associated TCR beta chains appeared to be HLA-restricted, and the HLA associations seemed to be driven largely by CMV exposure. Broadly in line with IMGT annotations, most TCR beta V segments showed up in productive rearrangements about 90% or about 30% of the time in an earlier analysis of about 500 of the donors. A later analysis found that TCR association rates varied across HLA loci, with DRB1 alleles showing the most associated TCRs and HLA-C alleles the fewest. A further reported finding was that TCR beta sequences accurately predicted the HLA-A and HLA-B alleles for most subjects in the first cohort. Because some donors lacked HLA typing at each locus, the association tests relied only on the typed subset.

The CDR3, from cysteine to phenylalanine, totals 16 residues. Only the CDR3 DNA stays, 48 bases, in frame from base 1. The germline V gene gives CDR1 as SGHDT and CDR2 as YYEEEE. What was sequenced was PBMCs. Recombination linked TRBV5-6 to TRBJ2-5; 15 nucleotides in the junction match TRBD2. TRBJ2-7 explains the end of the DNA better; the J call may be wrong. This TCR came from a girl under 18 in good health and CMV-seronegative. This receptor carries the CDR3 CASSFLGLAGGYEQYF. The DNA reads TGTGCCAGCAGCTTCCTGGGACTAGCGGGAGGCTACGAGCAGTACTTC.